This T cell receptor (beta chain) was found in a study of T cells after yellow fever vaccination. CDR3 length equals 13 residues. Germline V gives CDR1 LGHNA, CDR2 YSLEER. The ends were cut back, 4 bases at V and 2 bases at J, with 7 bases in the middle. TCRdb processed the 5' RACE reads anew with MiXCR; each CDR3 protein has one entry. The sample lists 550,000 to 750,000 distinct CDR3 sequences, around an eighth seen once, with over 11% in the top ten. The sequencing here drew on PBMCs, taken on the day of the yellow fever booster vaccination. The chain uses TRBV4-3 and TRBJ2-3; D ambiguous. The clonotype originates from a man aged 25-45 years who received the YFV17D yellow fever vaccine. The CDR3 is CASSPRHTDTQYF. CDR3 nucleotide sequence: TGCGCCAGCAGCCCCAGGCACACAGATACGCAGTATTTT.